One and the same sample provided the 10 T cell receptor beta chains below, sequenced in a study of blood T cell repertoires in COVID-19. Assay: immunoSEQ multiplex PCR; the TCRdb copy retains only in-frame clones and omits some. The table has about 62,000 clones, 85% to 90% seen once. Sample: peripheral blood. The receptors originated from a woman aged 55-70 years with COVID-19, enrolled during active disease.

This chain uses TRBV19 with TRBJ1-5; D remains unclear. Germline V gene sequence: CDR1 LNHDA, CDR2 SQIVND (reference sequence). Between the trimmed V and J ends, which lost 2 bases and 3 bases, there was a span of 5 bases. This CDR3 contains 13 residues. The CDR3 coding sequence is TGTGCCAGTAGTATACAGAACAATCAGCCCCAGCATTTT. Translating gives CASSIQNNQPQHF.

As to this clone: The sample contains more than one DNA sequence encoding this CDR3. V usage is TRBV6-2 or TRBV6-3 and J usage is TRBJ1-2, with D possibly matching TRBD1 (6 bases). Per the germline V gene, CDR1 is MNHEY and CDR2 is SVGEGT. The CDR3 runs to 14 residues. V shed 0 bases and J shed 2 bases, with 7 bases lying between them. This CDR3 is CASSYSRGNYGYTF. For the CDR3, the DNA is TGTGCCAGCAGTTACTCTAGGGGGAACTATGGCTACACCTTC.

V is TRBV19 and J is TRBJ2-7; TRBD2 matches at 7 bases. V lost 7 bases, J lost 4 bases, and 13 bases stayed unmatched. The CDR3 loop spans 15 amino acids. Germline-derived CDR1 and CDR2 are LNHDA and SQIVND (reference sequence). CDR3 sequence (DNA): TGTGCCAGTACCCCTCGGGGGGAGGGCCGGTACGAGCAGTACTTC. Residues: CASTPRGEGRYEQYF. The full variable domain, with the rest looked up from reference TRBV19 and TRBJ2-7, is DGGITQSPKYLFRKEGQNVTLSCEQNLNHDAMYWYRQDPGQGLRLIYYSQIVNDFQKGDIAEGYSVSREKKESFPLTVTSAQKNPTAFYLCASTPRGEGRYEQYFGPGTRLTVT.

The CDR3 loop is CATVTPGETQYF. The CDR3, as DNA: TGTGCCACAGTGACCCCCGGGGAGACCCAGTACTTC. J is TRBJ2-5 and V is TRBV6-5, with D uncertain. Germline V CDR1 and CDR2: MNHEY, SVGAGI. The length of the CDR3 is 12 residues. With 10 bases removed from V and 5 bases from J, the gap between germline ends came to 14 bases.

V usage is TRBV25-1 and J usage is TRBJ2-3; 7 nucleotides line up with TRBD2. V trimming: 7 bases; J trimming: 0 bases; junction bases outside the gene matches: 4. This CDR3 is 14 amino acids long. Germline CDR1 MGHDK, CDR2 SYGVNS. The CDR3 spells CASNPGLSTDTQYF. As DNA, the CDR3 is TGTGCCAGCAACCCGGGACTAAGCACAGATACGCAGTATTTT.

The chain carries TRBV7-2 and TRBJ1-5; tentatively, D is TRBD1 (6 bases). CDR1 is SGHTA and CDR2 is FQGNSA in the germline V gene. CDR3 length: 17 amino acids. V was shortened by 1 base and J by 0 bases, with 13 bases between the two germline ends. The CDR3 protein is CASSLVGGSLSNQPQHF. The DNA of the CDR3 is TGTGCCAGCAGCTTAGTAGGGGGTTCGCTTAGCAATCAGCCCCAGCATTTT.

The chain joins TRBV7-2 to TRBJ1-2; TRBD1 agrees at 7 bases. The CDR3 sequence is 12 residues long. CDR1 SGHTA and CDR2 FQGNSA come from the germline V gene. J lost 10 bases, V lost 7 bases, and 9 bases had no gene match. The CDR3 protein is CASTRTGDDYTF. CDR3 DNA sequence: TGTGCCAGCACCCGCACAGGGGACGACTACACCTTC.

Here the CDR3 reads CASSQASAGGADTQYF. The CDR3, as DNA: TGCGCCAGCAGCCAAGCTTCGGCGGGAGGGGCCGATACGCAGTATTTT. The chain is built from TRBV4-3 and TRBJ2-3; 9 bases align to TRBD2. The CDR3 sequence is 16 residues long. J gave up 6 bases and V 1 base, and 8 bases lay outside the gene matches. CDR1 is LGHNA and CDR2 is YSLEER in the germline V gene.

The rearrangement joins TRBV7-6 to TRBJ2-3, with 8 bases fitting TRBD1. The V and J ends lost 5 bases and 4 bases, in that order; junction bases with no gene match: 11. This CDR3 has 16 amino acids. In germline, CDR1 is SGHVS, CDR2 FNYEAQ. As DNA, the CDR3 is TGTGCCAGCAGCGCAGGTGGCGGACAGGGAGCAGATACGCAGTATTTT. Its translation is CASSAGGGQGADTQYF.

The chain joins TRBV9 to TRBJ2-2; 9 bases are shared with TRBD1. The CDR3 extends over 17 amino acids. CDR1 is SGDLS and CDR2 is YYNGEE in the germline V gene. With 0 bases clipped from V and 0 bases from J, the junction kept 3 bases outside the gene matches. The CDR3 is CASSVDRQGANTGELFF. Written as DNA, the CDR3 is TGTGCCAGCAGCGTAGATCGACAGGGGGCGAACACCGGGGAGCTGTTTTTT.